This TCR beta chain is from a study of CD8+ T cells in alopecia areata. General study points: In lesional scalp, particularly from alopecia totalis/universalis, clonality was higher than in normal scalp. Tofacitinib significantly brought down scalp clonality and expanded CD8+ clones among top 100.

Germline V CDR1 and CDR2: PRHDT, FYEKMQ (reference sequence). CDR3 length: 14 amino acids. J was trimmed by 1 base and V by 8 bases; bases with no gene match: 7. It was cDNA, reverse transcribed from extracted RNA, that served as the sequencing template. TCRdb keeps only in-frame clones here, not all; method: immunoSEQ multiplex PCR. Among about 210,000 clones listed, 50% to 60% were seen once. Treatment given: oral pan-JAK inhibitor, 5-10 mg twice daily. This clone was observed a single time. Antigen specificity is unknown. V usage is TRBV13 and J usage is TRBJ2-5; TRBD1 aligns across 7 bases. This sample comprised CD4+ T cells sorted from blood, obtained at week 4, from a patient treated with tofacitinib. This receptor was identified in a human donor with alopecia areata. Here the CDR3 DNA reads TGTGCCAGCTCTGGGACAGAGAGCCAAGAGACCCAGTACTTC. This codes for CASSGTESQETQYF.